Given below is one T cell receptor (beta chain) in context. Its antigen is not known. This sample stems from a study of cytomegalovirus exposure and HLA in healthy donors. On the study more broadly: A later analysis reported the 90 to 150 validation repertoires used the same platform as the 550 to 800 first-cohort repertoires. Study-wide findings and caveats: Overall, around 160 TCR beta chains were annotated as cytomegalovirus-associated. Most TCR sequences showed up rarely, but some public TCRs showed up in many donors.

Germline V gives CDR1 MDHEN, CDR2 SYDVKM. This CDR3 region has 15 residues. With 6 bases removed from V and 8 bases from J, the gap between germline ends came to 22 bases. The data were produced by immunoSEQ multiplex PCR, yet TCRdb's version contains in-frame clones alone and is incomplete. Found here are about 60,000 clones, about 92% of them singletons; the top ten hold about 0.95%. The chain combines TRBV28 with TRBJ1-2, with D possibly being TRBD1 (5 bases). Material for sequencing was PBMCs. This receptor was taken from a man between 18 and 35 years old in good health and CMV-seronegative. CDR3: CASSLPGTLAGGYTF. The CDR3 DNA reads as TGTGCCAGCAGCCTCCCGGGGACTTTGGCGGGGGGCTACACCTTC.